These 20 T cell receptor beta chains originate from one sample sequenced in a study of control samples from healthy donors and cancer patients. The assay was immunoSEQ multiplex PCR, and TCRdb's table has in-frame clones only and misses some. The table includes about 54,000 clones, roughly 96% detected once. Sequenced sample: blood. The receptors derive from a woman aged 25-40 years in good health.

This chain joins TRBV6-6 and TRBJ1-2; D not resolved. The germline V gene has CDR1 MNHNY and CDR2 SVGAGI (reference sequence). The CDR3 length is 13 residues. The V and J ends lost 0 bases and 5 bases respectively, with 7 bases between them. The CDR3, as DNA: TGTGCCAGCAGTTACTCAGGAGATTATGGCTACACCTTC. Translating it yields CASSYSGDYGYTF.

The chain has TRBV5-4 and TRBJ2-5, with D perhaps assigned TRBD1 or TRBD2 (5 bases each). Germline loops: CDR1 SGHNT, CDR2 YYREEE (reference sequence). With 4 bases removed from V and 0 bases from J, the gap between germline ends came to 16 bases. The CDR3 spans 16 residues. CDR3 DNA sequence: TGTGCCAGCAGCCCCGGGGCGGAACTGTACCAAGAGACCCAGTACTTC. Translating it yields CASSPGAELYQETQYF.

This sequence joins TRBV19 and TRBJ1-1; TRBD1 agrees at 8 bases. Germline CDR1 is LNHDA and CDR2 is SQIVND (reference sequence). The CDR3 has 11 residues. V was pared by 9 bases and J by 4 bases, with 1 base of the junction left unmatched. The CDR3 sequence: CASGQGTEAFF. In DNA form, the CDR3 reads TGTGCCAGCGGACAGGGCACTGAAGCTTTCTTT.

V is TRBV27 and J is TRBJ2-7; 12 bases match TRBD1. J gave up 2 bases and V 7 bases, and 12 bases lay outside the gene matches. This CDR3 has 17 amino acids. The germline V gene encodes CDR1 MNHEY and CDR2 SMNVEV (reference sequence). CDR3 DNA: TGTGCCAGCATCCTTTCTATGGGACAGGGGGCCCCCTACGAGCAGTACTTC. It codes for CASILSMGQGAPYEQYF.

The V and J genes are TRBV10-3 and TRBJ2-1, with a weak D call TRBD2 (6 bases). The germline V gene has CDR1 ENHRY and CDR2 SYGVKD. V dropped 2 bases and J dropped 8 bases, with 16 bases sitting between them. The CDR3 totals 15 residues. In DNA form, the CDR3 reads TGTGCCATCAGTGAGGGAGGGAAGAATGGCGATGAGCAGTTCTTC. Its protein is CAISEGGKNGDEQFF.

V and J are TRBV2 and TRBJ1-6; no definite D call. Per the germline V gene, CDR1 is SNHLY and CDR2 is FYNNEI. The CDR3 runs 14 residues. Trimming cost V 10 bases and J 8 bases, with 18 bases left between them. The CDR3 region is CAIQVGSGDSPLHF. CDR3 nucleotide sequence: TGTGCCATCCAAGTGGGGTCAGGCGATTCACCCCTCCACTTT.

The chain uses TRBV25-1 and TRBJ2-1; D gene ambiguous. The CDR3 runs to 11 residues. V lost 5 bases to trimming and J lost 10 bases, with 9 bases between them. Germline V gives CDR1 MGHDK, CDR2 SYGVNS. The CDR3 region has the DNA TGTGCCAGCAGTCGAGTTGGCGAGCAGTTCTTC. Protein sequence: CASSRVGEQFF. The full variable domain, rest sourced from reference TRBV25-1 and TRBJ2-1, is EADIYQTPRYLVIGTGKKITLECSQTMGHDKMYWYQQDPGMELHLIHYSYGVNSTEKGDLSSESTVSRIRTEHFPLTLESARPSHTSQYLCASSRVGEQFFGPGTRLTVL.

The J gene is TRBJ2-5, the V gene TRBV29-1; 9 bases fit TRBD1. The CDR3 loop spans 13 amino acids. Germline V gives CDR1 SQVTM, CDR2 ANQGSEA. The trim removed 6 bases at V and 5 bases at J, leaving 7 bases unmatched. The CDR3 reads CSVAGTGSETQYF. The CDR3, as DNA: TGCAGCGTGGCCGGGACAGGGAGCGAGACCCAGTACTTC.

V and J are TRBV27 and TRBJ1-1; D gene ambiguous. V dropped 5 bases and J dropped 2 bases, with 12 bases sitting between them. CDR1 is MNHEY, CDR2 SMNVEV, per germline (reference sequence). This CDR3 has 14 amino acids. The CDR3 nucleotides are TGTGCCAGCAGTCCCCGCGGAGGCAACACTGAAGCTTTCTTT. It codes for CASSPRGGNTEAFF.

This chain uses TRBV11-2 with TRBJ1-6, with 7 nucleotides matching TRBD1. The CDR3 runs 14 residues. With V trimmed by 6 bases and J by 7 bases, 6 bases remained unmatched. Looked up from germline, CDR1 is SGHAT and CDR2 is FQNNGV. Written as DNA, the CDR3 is TGTGCCAGCAGTCATGGCAGGGGGAATTCACCCCTCCACTTT. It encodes CASSHGRGNSPLHF.

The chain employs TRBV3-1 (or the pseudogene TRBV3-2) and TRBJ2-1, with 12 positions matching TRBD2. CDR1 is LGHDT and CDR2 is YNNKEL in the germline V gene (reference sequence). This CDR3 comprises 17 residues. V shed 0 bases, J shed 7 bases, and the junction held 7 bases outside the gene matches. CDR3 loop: CASSQEILAGGGNEQFF. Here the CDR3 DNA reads TGTGCCAGCAGCCAAGAAATTCTAGCGGGAGGGGGGAATGAGCAGTTCTTC.

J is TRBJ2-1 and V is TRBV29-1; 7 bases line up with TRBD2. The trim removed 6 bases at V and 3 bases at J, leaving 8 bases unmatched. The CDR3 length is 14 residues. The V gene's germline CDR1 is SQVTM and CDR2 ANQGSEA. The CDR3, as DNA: TGCAGCGTAATAAGCGGGATAAACTACAATGAGCAGTTCTTC. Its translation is CSVISGINYNEQFF.

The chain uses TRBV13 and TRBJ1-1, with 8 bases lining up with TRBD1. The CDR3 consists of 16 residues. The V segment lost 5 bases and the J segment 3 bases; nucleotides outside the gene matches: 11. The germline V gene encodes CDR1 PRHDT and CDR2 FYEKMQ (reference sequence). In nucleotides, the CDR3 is TGTGCCAGCAGCCAAAGGACAGGGAGGAGGGACACTGAAGCTTTCTTT. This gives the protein CASSQRTGRRDTEAFF.

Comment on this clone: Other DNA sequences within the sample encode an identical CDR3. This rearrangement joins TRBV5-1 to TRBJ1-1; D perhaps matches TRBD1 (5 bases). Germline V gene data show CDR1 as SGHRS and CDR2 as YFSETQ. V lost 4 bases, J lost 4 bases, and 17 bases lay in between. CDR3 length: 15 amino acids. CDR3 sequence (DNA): TGCGCCAGCAGCCGATCGACCGGGGGGAGCACTGAAGCTTTCTTT. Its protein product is CASSRSTGGSTEAFF.

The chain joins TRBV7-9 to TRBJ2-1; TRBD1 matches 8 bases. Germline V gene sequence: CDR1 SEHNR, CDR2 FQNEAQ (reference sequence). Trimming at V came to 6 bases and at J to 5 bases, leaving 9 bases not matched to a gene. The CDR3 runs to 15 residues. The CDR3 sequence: CASSLIDRGNNEQFF. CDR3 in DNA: TGTGCCAGCAGTCTGATTGACAGGGGCAACAATGAGCAGTTCTTC.

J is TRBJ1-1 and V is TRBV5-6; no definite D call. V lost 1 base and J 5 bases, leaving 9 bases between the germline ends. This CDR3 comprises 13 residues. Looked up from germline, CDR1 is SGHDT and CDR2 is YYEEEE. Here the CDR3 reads CASSLSVGTEAFF. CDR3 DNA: TGTGCCAGCAGCTTGTCGGTGGGAACTGAAGCTTTCTTT. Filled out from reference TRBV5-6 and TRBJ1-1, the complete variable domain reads DAGVTQSPTHLIKTRGQQVTLRCSPKSGHDTVSWYQQALGQGPQFIFQYYEEEERQRGNFPDRFSGHQFPNYSSELNVNALLLGDSALYLCASSLSVGTEAFFGQGTRLTVV.

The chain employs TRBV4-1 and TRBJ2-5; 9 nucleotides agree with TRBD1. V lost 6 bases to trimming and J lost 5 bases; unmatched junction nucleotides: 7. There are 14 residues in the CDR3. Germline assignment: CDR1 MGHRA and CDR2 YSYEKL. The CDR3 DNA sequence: TGCGCCAGCAGTCCTACAGGGGGCTGGGAGACCCAGTACTTC. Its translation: CASSPTGGWETQYF.

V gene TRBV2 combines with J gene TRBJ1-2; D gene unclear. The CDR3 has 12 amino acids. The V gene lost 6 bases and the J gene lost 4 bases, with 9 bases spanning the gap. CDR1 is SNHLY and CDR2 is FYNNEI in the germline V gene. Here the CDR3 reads CASRQTPYGYTF. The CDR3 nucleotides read TGTGCCAGCAGGCAGACGCCCTATGGCTACACCTTC.

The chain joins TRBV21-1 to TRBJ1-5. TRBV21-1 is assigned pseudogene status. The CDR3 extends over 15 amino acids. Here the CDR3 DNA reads TGTGCCAGCAGCAAAGCGCGGGGGGAACACCAGCCCCAGCATTTT. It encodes CASSKARGEHQPQHF.

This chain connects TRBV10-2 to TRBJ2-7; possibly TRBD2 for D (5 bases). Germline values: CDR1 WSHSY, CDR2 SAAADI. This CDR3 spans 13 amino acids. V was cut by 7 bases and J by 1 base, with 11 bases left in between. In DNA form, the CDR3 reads TGCGCCAGCAAAAGGGAGTTTTCCTACGAGCAGTACTTC. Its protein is CASKREFSYEQYF.